Following are 8 T cell receptor beta chains from one sample sequenced in a study of human T cells and chemical hapten exposure. The time point: pre-sensitization, week 0. Stated treatment: therapeutic diphenylcyclopropenone sensitization with weekly scalp DPC. TCRdb analysed the RACE reads with MiXCR anew, one entry per CDR3 protein. The table lists some 90,000 distinct CDR3 sequences, about 9% of them singletons, with around 2.6% in the top ten. The starting material was whole blood, obtained in connection with sensitization to the hapten diphenylcyclopropenone (DPC). The receptors here all came from a man aged 40-49 years with alopecia areata. Some clones in this sample may be carry-over from other donors' samples.

This clonotype showed up many times. This chain uses TRBV16 with TRBJ1-4; the D is unclear. The V gene's germline CDR1 is KGHSY and CDR2 FQNENV. V lost 3 bases and J lost 2, with 7 bases in between. The CDR3 loop spans 14 amino acids. The CDR3 region has the DNA TGTGCCAGCAGCCATGCGAACACTAATGAAAAACTGTTTTTT. Translated, it gives CASSHANTNEKLFF.

This clonotype was observed at least ten times. The rearrangement joins TRBV29-1 to TRBJ2-3, with TRBD1 matching over 10 bases. Germline CDR1 reads SQVTM; CDR2 reads ANQGSEA. There are 13 residues in the CDR3. V lost 8 bases and J lost 4; bases outside the gene matches: 6. The CDR3: CSLRQGASDTQYF. CDR3 coding DNA: TGCAGCCTTAGACAGGGGGCGTCAGATACGCAGTATTTT.

This chain links TRBV10-3 with TRBJ2-6, with 8 bases aligning to TRBD1. This CDR3 has 17 amino acids. Per the germline V gene, CDR1 is ENHRY and CDR2 is SYGVKD. The V and J ends lost 10 bases and 1 base, in that order; junction bases with no gene match: 12. CDR3 sequence (DNA): TGTGCCACCGACGGACAGGGAGCCCCGTCTGGGGCCAACGTCCTGACTTTC. As protein: CATDGQGAPSGANVLTF.

This clonotype appeared a few times. V usage is TRBV7-9 and J usage is TRBJ1-2, with 7 bases fitting TRBD1. Germline V gene sequence: CDR1 SEHNR, CDR2 FQNEAQ (reference sequence). CDR3 length equals 15 residues. V dropped 5 bases and J dropped 2; count of bases not matched to a gene: 8. The CDR3 region has the DNA TGTGCCAGCAGCGCCTCTCCGGACAGGAACTATGGCTACACCTTC. It is translated as CASSASPDRNYGYTF.

This clonotype was picked up a small number of times. The chain joins TRBV4-3 to TRBJ2-1; tentative D call: TRBD2 (6 bases). This CDR3 has 15 amino acids. Per germline, CDR1 LGHNA and CDR2 YSLEER. V dropped 1 base and J dropped 0 bases, with 7 bases sitting between them. The CDR3 protein is CASSQGRGSYNEQFF. CDR3 sequence (DNA): TGCGCCAGCAGCCAAGGGCGGGGCTCCTACAATGAGCAGTTCTTC.

This clonotype came up many times. The chain uses TRBV7-8 and TRBJ1-1; TRBD1 matches at 7 bases. The CDR3 has 17 amino acids. V dropped 2 bases and J dropped 1; count of bases not matched to a gene: 10. Germline CDR1 and CDR2: SGHVS and FQNEAQ. The CDR3 DNA sequence: TGTGCCAGCAGCTTATACCGACAAAGGGGGCGGAACACTGAAGCTTTCTTT. This sequence encodes CASSLYRQRGRNTEAFF. The variable domain in full, with the rest retrieved from reference TRBV7-8 and TRBJ1-1, is GAGVSQSPRYKVAKRGQDVALRCDPISGHVSLFWYQQALGQGPEFLTYFQNEAQLDKSGLPSDRFFAERPEGSVSTLKIQRTQQEDSAVYLCASSLYRQRGRNTEAFFGQGTRLTVV.

This clonotype was observed a few times. CDR3: CASSEQQENYGYTF. DNA for the CDR3: TGTGCCAGCAGTGAACAACAGGAAAACTATGGCTACACCTTC. V usage is TRBV9 and J usage is TRBJ1-2, with a weak D call TRBD1 (5 bases). The V gene's germline CDR1 is SGDLS and CDR2 YYNGEE. V was trimmed by 5 bases and J by 2 bases, leaving 13 bases between them. CDR3 length: 14 amino acids.

Many counts were recorded for this clonotype. The chain employs TRBV6-2 or TRBV6-3 and TRBJ1-2; D unresolved. The V gene lost 5 bases and the J gene lost 4 bases, with 11 bases spanning the gap. Germline-derived CDR1 and CDR2 are MNHEY and SVGEGT. There are 13 residues in the CDR3. CDR3 loop: CASSEDITYGYTF. CDR3 nucleotides: TGTGCCAGCAGTGAAGACATAACCTATGGCTACACCTTC.